These 14 T cell receptor beta chains originate from one sample sequenced in a study of T-cell memory formation after mild COVID-19. TCRdb itself ran the 5' RACE reads through MiXCR, one entry per CDR3 protein. The sample includes about 150,000 distinct CDR3 sequences, about a third of them seen just once. Sequencing was performed on PBMCs or a T cell subset sorted from them (not recorded which). These receptors were taken from an adult woman who had mild COVID-19 (a few samples of this study predate the infection). Cell type and time point are not known.

The sample holds a few counts of this clonotype. This chain uses TRBV5-1 with TRBJ2-5, with 10 bases identical to TRBD2. J lost 2 bases, V lost 2 bases, and 6 bases had no gene match. Per the germline V gene, CDR1 is SGHRS and CDR2 is YFSETQ. The CDR3 sequence is 16 residues long. DNA of the CDR3: TGCGCCAGCAGCTTTACAGGACTAGCGGCACAAGAGACCCAGTACTTC. It yields the protein CASSFTGLAAQETQYF. The full variable domain, with the rest looked up from reference TRBV5-1 and TRBJ2-5, is KAGVTQTPRYLIKTRGQQVTLSCSPISGHRSVSWYQQTPGQGLQFLFEYFSETQRNKGNFPGRFSGRQFSNSRSEMNVSTLELGDSALYLCASSFTGLAAQETQYFGPGTRLLVL.

This sequence joins TRBV24-1 and TRBJ2-3; the match to TRBD1 covers 9 bases. The CDR3 runs to 16 residues. V trimming: 1 base; J trimming: 4 bases; junction bases outside the gene matches: 5. Per the germline V gene, CDR1 is KGHDR and CDR2 is SFDVKD. CDR3 in amino acids: CATSDFRQGVSDTQYF. The CDR3 DNA reads as TGTGCCACCAGTGATTTTAGACAGGGGGTTTCAGATACGCAGTATTTT.

The rearrangement links TRBV4-1 to TRBJ2-2; maybe TRBD1 (6 bases). The CDR3 is 17 residues long. CDR1 is MGHRA, CDR2 YSYEKL, per germline. The germline V and J ends were trimmed by 4 bases and 4 bases, with 19 bases remaining between them. The chain's CDR3 is CASSRPRRGGTTGELFF. CDR3 bases: TGCGCCAGCAGCCGCCCGCGGCGAGGGGGAACCACCGGGGAGCTGTTTTTT.

In this sample, this clonotype turned up once. The chain joins TRBV7-3 to TRBJ2-2; TRBD1 agrees at 7 bases. The CDR3 runs 15 residues. CDR1 and CDR2 from the germline V gene are SGHTA and FQGTGA. J was trimmed by 4 bases and V by 4 bases; bases with no gene match: 6. The CDR3 is CASSSGQSFTGELFF. DNA of the CDR3: TGTGCCAGCAGCTCGGGACAGAGCTTCACCGGGGAGCTGTTTTTT.

This clonotype was picked up a small number of times. This rearrangement joins TRBV6-5 to TRBJ2-7, with D possibly matching TRBD1 (6 bases). Germline CDR1 is MNHEY and CDR2 is SVGAGI. This CDR3 contains 16 residues. V was cut by 6 bases and J by 2 bases, with 20 bases left in between. The CDR3 sequence is CASSRRQGTDPYEQYF. The CDR3 DNA follows: TGTGCCAGCAGCCGACGGCAGGGGACCGATCCCTACGAGCAGTACTTC.

This clonotype was detected only a few times. J is TRBJ2-5 and V is TRBV6-2 or TRBV6-3; TRBD2 matches at 7 bases. V was pared by 6 bases and J by 3 bases, with 13 bases of the junction left unmatched. Germline CDR1 is MNHEY and CDR2 is SVGEGT. The CDR3 sequence is 16 residues long. CDR3 DNA sequence: TGTGCCAGCAGCGACCTCGGGGACTACCCCAAAGAGACCCAGTACTTC. This codes for CASSDLGDYPKETQYF.

The table lists this clonotype with a count of one. The chain recombines TRBV12-3 or TRBV12-4 with TRBJ2-2; tentative D call: TRBD1 (7 bases). Deletions cut 3 bases from V and 4 bases from J, with 21 bases between. The CDR3 sequence is 18 residues long. The CDR3 loop reads CASSFFPLRGDGTGELFF. The CDR3 DNA follows: TGTGCCAGCAGTTTCTTCCCTCTCAGGGGGGATGGCACCGGGGAGCTGTTTTTT.

The chain couples TRBV15 to TRBJ2-1; no firm D call. V was cut by 7 bases and J by 1 base, with 11 bases left in between. Germline assignment: CDR1 LNHNV and CDR2 YYDKDF (reference sequence). The CDR3 length is 14 residues. CDR3 sequence (DNA): TGTGCCACCAATCCGACTGAGTCCTACAATGAGCAGTTCTTC. Translating gives CATNPTESYNEQFF.

CDR3 nucleotides: TGCGCCAGCAGCTTGTGGGACAGGCCGAACACCGGGGAGCTGTTTTTT. It encodes CASSLWDRPNTGELFF. The chain employs TRBV5-1 and TRBJ2-2; 8 bases match TRBD1. V gave up 1 base and J gave up 0 bases; unmatched junction bases: 2. Germline CDR1 SGHRS, CDR2 YFSETQ. The CDR3 spans 16 residues.

J is TRBJ1-5 and V is TRBV12-3 or TRBV12-4, with TRBD1 as a possible D gene (5 bases). The V and J ends lost 6 bases and 1 base respectively, with 13 bases between them. The CDR3 consists of 15 residues. The CDR3 bases are TGTGCCAGCAGACTCGGGGACCTGAGCAATCAGCCCCAGCATTTT. Amino acid sequence: CASRLGDLSNQPQHF.

The J gene is TRBJ2-1, the V gene TRBV7-9; D assignment may be TRBD1 or TRBD2 (7 bases each). The V gene lost 3 bases and the J gene lost 6 bases, with 21 bases spanning the gap. This CDR3 is built from 17 residues. Germline loops: CDR1 SEHNR, CDR2 FQNEAQ (reference sequence). The CDR3 DNA reads TGTGCCAGCAGCTTCCCAGGGGGGGGGCGCCAGGGCAATGAGCAGTTCTTC. As protein: CASSFPGGGRQGNEQFF. The entire variable domain, with the rest obtained from reference TRBV7-9 and TRBJ2-1, is as follows: DTGVSQNPRHKITKRGQNVTFRCDPISEHNRLYWYRQTLGQGPEFLTYFQNEAQLEKSRLLSDRFSAERPKGSFSTLEIQRTEQGDSAMYLCASSFPGGGRQGNEQFFGPGTRLTVL.

In this sample, this clonotype turned up a few times. The CDR3 reads CASSVGASGVQETQYF. CDR3 bases: TGCGCCAGCAGCGTGGGGGCTAGCGGGGTACAAGAGACCCAGTACTTC. The rearrangement links TRBV5-1 to TRBJ2-5; 9 nucleotides agree with TRBD2. Germline V lookup: CDR1 SGHRS, CDR2 YFSETQ. CDR3 size: 16 residues. Unmatched junction bases numbered 9, after V lost 4 bases and J lost 2 bases. The whole variable domain, filled in from reference TRBV5-1 and TRBJ2-5, reads KAGVTQTPRYLIKTRGQQVTLSCSPISGHRSVSWYQQTPGQGLQFLFEYFSETQRNKGNFPGRFSGRQFSNSRSEMNVSTLELGDSALYLCASSVGASGVQETQYFGPGTRLLVL.

CDR3 protein: CASGQATNTGELFF. Here the CDR3 DNA reads TGTGCCAGCGGACAGGCTACGAACACCGGGGAGCTGTTTTTT. The chain has TRBV7-6 and TRBJ2-2, with 7 bases aligning to TRBD1. Germline CDR1 SGHVS, CDR2 FNYEAQ. The trim removed 8 bases at V and 0 bases at J, leaving 3 bases unmatched. The CDR3 extends over 14 amino acids.

This clonotype turned up a few times. Here the CDR3 reads CASSQEGLSGTNEKLFF. CDR3 sequence (DNA): TGCGCCAGCAGCCAAGAAGGTTTGAGTGGAACTAATGAAAAACTGTTTTTT. This rearrangement joins TRBV4-1 to TRBJ1-4, with unresolved D. Trimming pared 0 bases from V and 1 base from J, leaving 12 bases between. The CDR3 is made up of 17 amino acids. Germline V gives CDR1 MGHRA, CDR2 YSYEKL.